These T cell receptor beta chains were read from a single sample in a study of identical twins. TCRdb itself ran the 5' RACE reads through MiXCR, one entry per CDR3 protein. This sample has approximately 530,000 distinct CDR3 sequences, with more than 20% found just once. These data also featured in a second study, about yellow fever vaccine responses in identical twins.

Sequencing was carried out using CD4+ T cells sorted from blood. All receptors derive from a woman between 18 and 29 years old in good health. The CDR3 runs from the conserved cysteine through the conserved F or W. The order of the fields is V gene, D gene, clone size, J gene, CDR3 DNA, CDR3 protein. D genes are given only for firm matches. Size is stated for part of the rows, as once, few or many counts, or as a class when the clone is expanded.

>TRBV5-1|NA|NA|TRBJ2-5
TGCGCCAGCAGCGCGTGGACGTGGGAGACCCAGTACTTC
CASSAWTWETQYF
>TRBV11-2|TRBD2|NA|TRBJ2-2
TGTGCCAGCAGCTTCTTAGGGGGGACTAGCGGGAGCCCCGGGGAGCTGTTTTTT
CASSFLGGTSGSPGELFF
>TRBV20-1|NA|few|TRBJ2-1
TGCAGTATAAGGGGGGTGAATGAGCAGTTCTTC
CSIRGVNEQFF
>TRBV19|NA|few|TRBJ2-3
TGTGCCAGTAGTATTCGCCTAGCGAGCACAGATACGCAGTATTTT
CASSIRLASTDTQYF
>TRBV12-3/TRBV12-4|NA|few|TRBJ2-2
TGTGCCAGCAGTTTTTACGACACCGGGGAGCTGTTTTTT
CASSFYDTGELFF
>TRBV12-3/TRBV12-4|NA|NA|TRBJ2-3
TGTGCCAGCAGTTTAGAGCGGACCAAAAGCACAGATACGCAGTATTTT
CASSLERTKSTDTQYF
>TRBV15|NA|few|TRBJ2-7
TGTGCCACCAGCAGAGATCACCGTTACGAGCAGTACTTC
CATSRDHRYEQYF
>TRBV5-1|TRBD2|few|TRBJ2-7
TGCGCCAGCAGCCGGACTAGCGGGAGTGGCGAGCAGTACTTC
CASSRTSGSGEQYF
>TRBV3-1|TRBD1|few|TRBJ2-7
TGTGCCAGCAGGGATGACAGGGGCTCCTACGAGCAGTACTTC
CASRDDRGSYEQYF
>TRBV7-2|NA|few|TRBJ1-1
TGTGCCAGCAGCTTAGCGCGGGATACGGCGGACACTGAAGCTTTCTTT
CASSLARDTADTEAFF
>TRBV5-1|NA|few|TRBJ2-3
TGCGCCAGCAGCTCCGGGGCCCAGGGGACGCAGTATTTT
CASSSGAQGTQYF
>TRBV6-5|NA|few|TRBJ1-2
TGTGCCAGCAGTTACTCCGGCAGGGGAGATGGCTACACCTTC
CASSYSGRGDGYTF